Each of the 18 T cell receptor beta chains below was sequenced from the same sample in a study of blood T cell repertoires in COVID-19. Profiling relied on immunoSEQ multiplex PCR, and the TCRdb table lists in-frame clones only, not all of them. Here the sample spans about 320,000 clones, roughly nine tenths being singletons. Source material: PBMCs or T cells enriched from blood (not recorded which). All receptors derive from a man in his fifties or sixties who had recovered from COVID-19.

The V gene is TRBV3-1 (or the pseudogene TRBV3-2), the J gene TRBJ1-4; the D is unclear. Germline V gives CDR1 LGHDT, CDR2 YNNKEL (reference sequence). The CDR3 extends over 14 amino acids. The V gene lost 5 bases and the J gene lost 1 base, with 8 bases spanning the gap. The CDR3 coding sequence is TGTGCCAGCAGCGTACGCAGAACTAATGAAAAACTGTTTTTT. Its translation: CASSVRRTNEKLFF.

The V gene is TRBV19, the J gene TRBJ1-4; 8 positions agree with TRBD1. Germline CDR1 is LNHDA and CDR2 is SQIVND (reference sequence). V gave up 2 bases and J gave up 5 bases; unmatched junction bases: 4. The CDR3 covers 15 residues. The chain's CDR3 is CASSILSGGNEKLFF. CDR3 DNA: TGTGCCAGTAGTATACTTTCAGGGGGCAATGAAAAACTGTTTTTT.

The chain couples TRBV7-6 to TRBJ2-7; 11 positions agree with TRBD1. The CDR3 spans 14 residues. Germline CDR1 reads SGHVS; CDR2 reads FNYEAQ. J gave up 6 bases and V 4 bases, and 5 bases lay outside the gene matches. CDR3 residues: CASSSWTGGREQYF. CDR3 coding DNA: TGTGCCAGCAGCTCCTGGACAGGGGGCCGCGAGCAGTACTTC.

The chain couples TRBV6-1 to TRBJ2-3; D not certain. V lost 2 bases to trimming and J lost 6 bases, with 15 bases between them. The germline CDR1 and CDR2 sequences are MNHNS and SASEGT. The CDR3 extends over 15 amino acids. The DNA of the CDR3 is TGTGCCAGCAGTGAATCGTGGCTGTCTTTCGATACGCAGTATTTT. It encodes CASSESWLSFDTQYF.

The rearrangement links TRBV10-3 to TRBJ1-1; D not resolved. CDR3 length equals 14 residues. V lost 6 bases and J lost 1, with 12 bases in between. Germline CDR1 and CDR2: ENHRY and SYGVKD. The CDR3 reads CAIRPRQENTEAFF. The CDR3 nucleotides are TGTGCCATCAGGCCAAGACAAGAGAACACTGAAGCTTTCTTT.

The V call is TRBV19, the J call TRBJ1-5; 8 bases map to TRBD1. The CDR3 totals 12 residues. The J segment lost 7 bases and the V segment lost 10 bases, leaving 6 bases of the junction unmatched. Germline loops: CDR1 LNHDA, CDR2 SQIVND (reference sequence). Here the CDR3 reads CATGQGDQPQHF. For the CDR3, the DNA is TGTGCCACCGGACAGGGAGACCAGCCCCAGCATTTT.

The chain combines TRBV30 with TRBJ2-5; D gene ambiguous. CDR1 GTSNPN and CDR2 SVGIG come from the germline V gene (reference sequence). Trimming pared 4 bases from V and 0 bases from J, leaving 9 bases between. The CDR3 is 13 residues long. The CDR3 here is CAWTEANQETQYF. In DNA form, the CDR3 reads TGTGCCTGGACAGAGGCGAACCAAGAGACCCAGTACTTC.

V and J are TRBV24-1 and TRBJ2-7; perhaps TRBD2 as D (5 bases). The CDR3 totals 12 residues. V was pared by 8 bases and J by 3 bases, with 10 bases between. In germline, CDR1 is KGHDR, CDR2 SFDVKD. The chain's CDR3 is CATKRRDYEQYF. In nucleotides, the CDR3 is TGTGCCACCAAACGACGGGACTACGAGCAGTACTTC.

The chain links TRBV24-1 to TRBJ1-5, with D hard to call. Germline V gives CDR1 KGHDR, CDR2 SFDVKD. The CDR3 is 12 amino acids. V was cut by 3 bases and J by 6 bases, with 5 bases left in between. In DNA, the CDR3 is TGTGCCACCAGTGATGGCGGTCAGCCCCAGCATTTT. It codes for CATSDGGQPQHF.

The chain carries TRBV30 and TRBJ1-5, with 9 bases lining up with TRBD1. This CDR3 region has 13 residues. Germline CDR1 is GTSNPN and CDR2 is SVGIG (reference sequence). Trimming cost V 4 bases and J 4 bases; bases outside gene matches: 2. The CDR3 bases are TGTGCCTGGAAAGGACAGGGGAATCAGCCCCAGCATTTT. The encoded protein is CAWKGQGNQPQHF.

DNA of the CDR3: TGTGCCATCAGGGACAGCAACTATGGCTACACCTTC. The encoded protein is CAIRDSNYGYTF. The chain has TRBV10-3 and TRBJ1-2; TRBD1 might be the D (6 bases). Germline V lookup: CDR1 ENHRY, CDR2 SYGVKD. The CDR3 runs 12 residues. The V gene lost 6 bases and the J gene lost 2 bases, with 7 bases spanning the gap.

As DNA, the CDR3 is TGCGCCAGCAGCCACCTTCTAGCGGGAGATCACGAGCAGTACTTC. It encodes CASSHLLAGDHEQYF. The chain joins TRBV4-1 to TRBJ2-7; the match to TRBD2 covers 10 bases. The J segment lost 5 bases and the V segment lost 3 bases, leaving 7 bases of the junction unmatched. This CDR3 region has 15 residues. CDR1 is MGHRA, CDR2 YSYEKL, per germline.

The chain recombines TRBV6-1 with TRBJ1-2; D is perhaps TRBD1 (5 bases). The germline V gene encodes CDR1 MNHNS and CDR2 SASEGT. CDR3 size: 16 residues. V was pared by 4 bases and J by 3 bases, with 18 bases between. The CDR3 sequence is CASSGRGGEGDYGYTF. CDR3 in DNA: TGTGCCAGCAGTGGAAGGGGTGGGGAAGGAGACTATGGCTACACCTTC.

The gene calls are TRBV5-1 and TRBJ1-2; no clear D. This CDR3 has 15 amino acids. Trimming stripped 3 bases from V and 0 bases from J, with 12 bases between. Germline CDR1 is SGHRS and CDR2 is YFSETQ. The CDR3 region is CASSSWTQTNYGYTF. The CDR3 region has the DNA TGCGCCAGCAGCTCATGGACTCAAACTAACTATGGCTACACCTTC.

The V call is TRBV7-9, the J call TRBJ2-2; TRBD1 matches at 9 bases. Germline CDR1 and CDR2: SEHNR and FQNEAQ (reference sequence). V trimming: 6 bases; J trimming: 1 base; junction bases outside the gene matches: 6. The CDR3 spans 16 residues. This chain's CDR3 is CASRAPGQGNTGELFF. The CDR3 DNA reads as TGTGCCAGCAGAGCGCCGGGACAGGGGAACACCGGGGAGCTGTTTTTT.

The rearrangement uses TRBV5-1 and TRBJ2-1; TRBD2 is a possible D gene (6 bases). V lost 4 bases and J 4 bases, leaving 15 bases between the germline ends. CDR1 and CDR2 from the germline V gene are SGHRS and YFSETQ. The CDR3 consists of 15 residues. This chain's CDR3 is CASSPGVAAYNEQFF. The CDR3 coding sequence is TGCGCCAGCAGCCCCGGGGTAGCGGCTTACAATGAGCAGTTCTTC.

This chain uses TRBV20-1 with TRBJ2-3; no clear D gene. Trimming pared 7 bases from V and 5 bases from J, leaving 10 bases between. Germline V gene lookup returns CDR1 DFQATT and CDR2 SNEGSKA (reference sequence). This CDR3 is 11 amino acids long. The CDR3 DNA reads as TGCAGTGTACTTCGTATAGATACGCAGTATTTT. Translation: CSVLRIDTQYF.

This chain joins TRBV2 and TRBJ2-7; TRBD2 aligns across 9 bases. Trimming at V came to 6 bases and at J to 2 bases, leaving 2 bases not matched to a gene. There are 13 residues in the CDR3. The V gene's germline CDR1 is SNHLY and CDR2 FYNNEI. The CDR3 spells CASRAGGTYEQYF. In nucleotides, the CDR3 is TGTGCCAGCAGGGCGGGGGGGACCTACGAGCAGTACTTC.